The clone carrying this TCR beta chain showed up just a few times. These data belong to a study of T cells after yellow fever vaccination. TCRdb re-called the 5' RACE reads through MiXCR, storing one row per CDR3 protein. The sample carries about 400,000 distinct CDR3 sequences, 11% recorded once. CDR3 size: 12 residues. Trimming stripped 8 bases from V and 8 bases from J, with 16 bases between. The germline gives CDR1 SQVTM, CDR2 ANQGSEA. The gene calls are TRBV29-1 and TRBJ2-1, with a weak D call TRBD2 (6 bases). Sample: PBMCs, taken on the day of the first yellow fever vaccination. This TCR was recovered from a man younger than 30 who received the YFV17D yellow fever vaccine. CDR3 sequence (DNA): TGCAGCTCCATTGGGGGGTTGGATGAGCAGTTCTTC. Protein: CSSIGGLDEQFF.